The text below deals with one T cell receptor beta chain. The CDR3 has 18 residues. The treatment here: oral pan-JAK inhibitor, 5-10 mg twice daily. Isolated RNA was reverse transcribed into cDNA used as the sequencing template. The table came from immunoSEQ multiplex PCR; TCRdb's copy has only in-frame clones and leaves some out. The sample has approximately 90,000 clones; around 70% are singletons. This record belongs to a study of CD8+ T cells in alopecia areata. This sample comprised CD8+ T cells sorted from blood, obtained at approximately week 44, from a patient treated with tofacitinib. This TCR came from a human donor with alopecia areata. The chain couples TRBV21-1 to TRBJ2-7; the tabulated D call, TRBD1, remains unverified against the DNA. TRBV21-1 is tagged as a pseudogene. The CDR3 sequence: CASSNPGQGISFSYEQYF. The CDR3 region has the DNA TGTGCCAGCAGCAACCCGGGACAGGGAATCTCGTTCTCCTACGAGCAGTACTTC.